In this sample, the clone carrying this T cell receptor (beta chain) turned up many times. Amplified TCR beta CDR3 regions derived from RNA transcripts. The HTBI primer set was used in a first-round RT-PCR of the TCR CDR3. Via MiXCR, TCRdb re-called the multiplex PCR reads, giving one row per CDR3 protein. The sample lists roughly 500,000 distinct CDR3 sequences; around 15% were seen once. These data originate in a study of T cells in Graves' hyperthyroidism and ophthalmopathy. Each person with ophthalmopathy scored at least 3 on the Clinical Activity Score, reached NOSPECS grade 4 or higher, and had been ill under 3 months. Input material: blood. The TCR comes from a young woman with Graves' ophthalmopathy.

This chain's CDR3 is CSAIAVSSYNEQFF. In DNA, the CDR3 is TGCAGTGCTATAGCGGTCAGCTCCTACAATGAGCAGTTCTTC. The chain couples TRBV20-1 to TRBJ2-1; D may be TRBD2 (6 bases). CDR1 and CDR2 (germline): DFQATT, SNEGSKA (reference sequence). Trimming took off 4 bases at V and 0 bases at J, with 10 bases between the two ends. This CDR3 has 14 amino acids.